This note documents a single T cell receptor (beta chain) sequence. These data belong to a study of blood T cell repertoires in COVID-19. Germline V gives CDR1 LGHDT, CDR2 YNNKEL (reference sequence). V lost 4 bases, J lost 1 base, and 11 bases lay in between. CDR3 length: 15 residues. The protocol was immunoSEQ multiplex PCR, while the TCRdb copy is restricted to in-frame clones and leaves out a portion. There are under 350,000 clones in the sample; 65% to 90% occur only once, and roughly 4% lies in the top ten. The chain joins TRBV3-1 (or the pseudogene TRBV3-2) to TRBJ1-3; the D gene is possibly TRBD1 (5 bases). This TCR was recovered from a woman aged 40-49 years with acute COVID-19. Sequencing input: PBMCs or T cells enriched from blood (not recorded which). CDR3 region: CASSRQGSSGNTIYF. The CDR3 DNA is TGTGCCAGCAGCCGCCAGGGATCGTCTGGAAACACCATATATTTT.